The sequence of this T cell receptor beta chain was determined in a study of CD8+CD57+ T cells in acquired aplastic anemia. Overall study context: Sorted cells (CD4+ and CD8+) yielded DNA amounts that averaged around 3.5 ug.

This clonotype was found many times. Its antigen is still unknown. TCR beta VDJ and CDR3 profiling used genomic DNA as template. TCRdb passed the reads through MiXCR, listing each CDR3 protein once. The sample holds under 150,000 distinct CDR3 sequences, 41% seen once. V was shortened by 3 bases and J by 6 bases, with 15 bases between the two germline ends. The CDR3 consists of 15 residues. Germline V lookup: CDR1 ENHRY, CDR2 SYGVKD. Findings and limits, study-wide: In common between the patients and the controls were more than 25 CD8+ CDR3 sequences.

The rearrangement links TRBV10-3 to TRBJ2-1; perhaps D is TRBD1 or TRBD2 (5 bases each). This receptor was taken from a human donor in good health, serving as a control. Sequencing was carried out using sorted CD4+, CD8+, or CD8+CD57+ T cells (not recorded which) from PBMCs. The CDR3 protein is CAISDSGTPGNEQFF. In DNA, the CDR3 is TGTGCCATCAGTGACTCCGGGACCCCGGGCAATGAGCAGTTCTTC.